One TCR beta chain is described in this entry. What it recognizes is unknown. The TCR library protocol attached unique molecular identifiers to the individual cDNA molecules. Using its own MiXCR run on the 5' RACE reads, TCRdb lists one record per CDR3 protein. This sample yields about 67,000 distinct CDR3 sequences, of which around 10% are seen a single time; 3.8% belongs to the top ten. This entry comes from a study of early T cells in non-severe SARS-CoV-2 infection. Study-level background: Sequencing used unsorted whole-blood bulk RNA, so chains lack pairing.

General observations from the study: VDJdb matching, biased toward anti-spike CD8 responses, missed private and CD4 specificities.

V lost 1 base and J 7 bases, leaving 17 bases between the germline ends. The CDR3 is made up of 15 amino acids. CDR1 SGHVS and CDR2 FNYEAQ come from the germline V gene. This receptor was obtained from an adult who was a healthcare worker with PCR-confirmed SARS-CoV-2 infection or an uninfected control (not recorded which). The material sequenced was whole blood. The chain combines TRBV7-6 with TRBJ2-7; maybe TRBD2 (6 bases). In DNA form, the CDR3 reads TGTGCCAGCAGCTTAGAGGCGGGATCTACGATGGAGCAGTACTTC. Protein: CASSLEAGSTMEQYF.